The T cell receptor (beta chain) described here comes from a study of blood T cells in healthy people across ages. General study results and limits: When set beside aged donors, long-lived donors presented more naive CD4+ cells and higher diversity. Diversity of TCR beta per million T cells declined in a roughly linear way with age.

Next came a second PCR, run for about 6 to 11 cycles, which used a sample-barcoded 5' primer along with a J-beta primer mix. One entry per CDR3 protein results from TCRdb running MiXCR on the 5' RACE reads. Of hundreds of thousands of distinct CDR3 sequences listed, roughly 50% are singletons. Germline trimming cut 6 bases from V and 4 bases from J; bases unmatched to any gene: 9. Germline lookup yields CDR1 DFQATT and CDR2 SNEGSKA (reference sequence). This CDR3 is 15 amino acids long. This clonotype was observed a handful of times. The antigen is unknown. Sequencing was carried out using blood. The chain joins TRBV20-1 to TRBJ2-1; 10 bases map to TRBD2. The TCR comes from a woman aged 60-75 years in good health. The CDR3 loop is CSAHGLAGVYNEQFF. The CDR3 DNA reads as TGCAGTGCCCACGGTCTAGCGGGAGTTTACAATGAGCAGTTCTTC.